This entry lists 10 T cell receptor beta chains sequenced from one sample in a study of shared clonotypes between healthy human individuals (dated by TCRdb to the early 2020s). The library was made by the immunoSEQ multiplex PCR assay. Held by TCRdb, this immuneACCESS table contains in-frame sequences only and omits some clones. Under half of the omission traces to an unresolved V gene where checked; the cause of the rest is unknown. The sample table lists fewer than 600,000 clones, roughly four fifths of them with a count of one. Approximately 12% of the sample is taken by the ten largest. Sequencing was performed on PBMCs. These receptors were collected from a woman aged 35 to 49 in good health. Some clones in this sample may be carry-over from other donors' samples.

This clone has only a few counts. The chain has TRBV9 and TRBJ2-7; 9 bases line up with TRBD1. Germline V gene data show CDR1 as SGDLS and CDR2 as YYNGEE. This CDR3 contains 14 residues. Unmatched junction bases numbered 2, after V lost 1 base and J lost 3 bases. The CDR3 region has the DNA TGTGCCAGCAGCGTACAGGGACAGGGCTACGAGCAGTACTTC. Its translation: CASSVQGQGYEQYF. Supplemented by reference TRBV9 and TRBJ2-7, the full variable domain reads DSGVTQTPKHLITATGQRVTLRCSPRSGDLSVYWYQQSLDQGLQFLIQYYNGEERAKGNILERFSAQQFPDLHSELNLSSLELGDSALYFCASSVQGQGYEQYFGPGTRLTVT.

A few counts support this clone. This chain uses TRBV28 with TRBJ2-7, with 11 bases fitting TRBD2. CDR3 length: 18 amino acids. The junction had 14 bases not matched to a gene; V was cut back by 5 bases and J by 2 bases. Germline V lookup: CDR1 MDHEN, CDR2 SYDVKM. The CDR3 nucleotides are TGTGCCAGCAGTCCCGCTGCTCCGGGACTAGCGGTAACCTACGAGCAGTACTTC. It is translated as CASSPAAPGLAVTYEQYF.

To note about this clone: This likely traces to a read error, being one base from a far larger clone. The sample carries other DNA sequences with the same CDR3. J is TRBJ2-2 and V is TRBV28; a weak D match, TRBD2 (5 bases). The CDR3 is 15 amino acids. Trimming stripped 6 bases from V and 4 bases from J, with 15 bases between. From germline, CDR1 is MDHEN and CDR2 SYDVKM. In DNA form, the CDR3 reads TGTGCCAGCAGCCTCGTGACTAAGCGCACCGGGGAGCTGTTTTTT. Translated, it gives CASSLVTKRTGELFF.

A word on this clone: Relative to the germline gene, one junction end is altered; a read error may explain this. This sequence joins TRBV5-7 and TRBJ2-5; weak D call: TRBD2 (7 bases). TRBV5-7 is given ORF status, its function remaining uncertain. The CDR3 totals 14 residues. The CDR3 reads CASSSAGAKETQYF. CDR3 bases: TGCGCCAGCAGCTCTGCGGGGGCGAAGGAGACCCAGTACTTC.

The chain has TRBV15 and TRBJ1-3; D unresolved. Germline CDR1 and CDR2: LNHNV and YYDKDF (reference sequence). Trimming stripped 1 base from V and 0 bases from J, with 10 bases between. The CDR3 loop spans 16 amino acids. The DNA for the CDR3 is TGTGCCACCAGCAGAGGCAGAGGTTACTCTGGAAACACCATATATTTT. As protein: CATSRGRGYSGNTIYF.

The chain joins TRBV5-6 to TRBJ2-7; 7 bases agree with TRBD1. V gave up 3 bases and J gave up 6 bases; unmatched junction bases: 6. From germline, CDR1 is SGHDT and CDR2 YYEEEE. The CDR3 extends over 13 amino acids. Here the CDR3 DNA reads TGTGCCAGCAGCTCGACAGGGCTGCGCGAGCAGTACTTC. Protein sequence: CASSSTGLREQYF.

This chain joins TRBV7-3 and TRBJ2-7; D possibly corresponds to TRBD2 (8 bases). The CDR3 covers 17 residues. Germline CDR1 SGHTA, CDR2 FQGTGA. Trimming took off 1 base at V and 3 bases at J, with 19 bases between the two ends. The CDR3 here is CASSLSAVAGTVYEQYF. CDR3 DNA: TGTGCCAGCAGCTTAAGCGCGGTAGCGGGGACAGTCTACGAGCAGTACTTC.

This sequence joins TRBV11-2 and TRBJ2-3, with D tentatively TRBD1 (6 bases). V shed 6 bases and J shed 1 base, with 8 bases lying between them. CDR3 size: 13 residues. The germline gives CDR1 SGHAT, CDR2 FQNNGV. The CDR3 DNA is TGTGCCAGCAGATACAGGGGCACAGATACGCAGTATTTT. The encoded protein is CASRYRGTDTQYF. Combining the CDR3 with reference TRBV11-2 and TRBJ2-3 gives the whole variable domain EAGVAQSPRYKIIEKRQSVAFWCNPISGHATLYWYQQILGQGPKLLIQFQNNGVVDDSQLPKDRFSAERLKGVDSTLKIQPAKLEDSAVYLCASRYRGTDTQYFGPGTRLTVL.

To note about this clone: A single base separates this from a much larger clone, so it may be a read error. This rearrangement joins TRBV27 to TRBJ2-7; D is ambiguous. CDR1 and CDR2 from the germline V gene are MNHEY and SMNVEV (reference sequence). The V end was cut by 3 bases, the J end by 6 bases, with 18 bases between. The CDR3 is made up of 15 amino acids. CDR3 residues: CASSFSNGRSCEQYF. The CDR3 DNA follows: TGTGCCAGCAGTTTTAGTAACGGAAGGAGCTGCGAGCAGTACTTC.

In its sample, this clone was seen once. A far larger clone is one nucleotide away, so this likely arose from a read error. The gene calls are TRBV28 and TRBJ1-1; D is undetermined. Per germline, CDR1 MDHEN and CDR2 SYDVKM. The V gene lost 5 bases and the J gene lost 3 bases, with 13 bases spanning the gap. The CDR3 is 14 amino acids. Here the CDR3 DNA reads TGTGCCAGCAGTCTCGGGGATCGCGACACTGAAGCTTTCTTT. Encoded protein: CASSLGDRDTEAFF. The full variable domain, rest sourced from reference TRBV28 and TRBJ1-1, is DVKVTQSSRYLVKRTGEKVFLECVQDMDHENMFWYRQDPGLGLRLIYFSYDVKMKEKGDIPEGYSVSREKKERFSLILESASTNQTSMYLCASSLGDRDTEAFFGQGTRLTVV.